This TCR beta chain appears in the sequencing data of a study of cytomegalovirus exposure and HLA in healthy donors (TCRdb year 2017). About the full investigation: In an earlier analysis of around 540 of the donors, approximately 300 Gb of sequence data and 100 million or so unique TCR beta sequences from about 179 million T cells were reported. An early release covering around 630 HLA-typed donors comprised approximately 300 gigabases of sequencing data and tens of millions of unique TCR sequences. Among the roughly 400 genotyped donors, around 79% belonged to the genetic ancestry cluster associated with self-reported Caucasian donors. The study aimed to test whether signatures of past pathogen exposure could be identified by cataloging public T cell receptors. The study used immunosequencing to profile the T cell repertoires of several hundred subjects and linked those repertoires to cytomegalovirus serostatus. A separate validation cohort of roughly 130 different subjects was used in addition to the 666-subject first cohort. To predict cytomegalovirus infection status, the study combined high-throughput TCR immunosequencing, statistical association of individual TCRs with disease status, and machine learning. To study patterns of TCR occurrence, a later analysis re-analyzed previously published TCR beta repertoires from around 660 donors and added high-resolution HLA genotyping. Rather than drawing on any new phenotypic data, the later analysis identified candidate immune exposures from TCR beta sequences and the way those sequences occurred across donors. In an earlier analysis of 500 to 650 of the donors, high-throughput TCR beta sequencing was used to judge whether each TCR beta V gene segment behaved as functional or pseudogenic. Donor age, sex, ethnicity and CMV serostatus were collected together with the repertoire data. A later genetic analysis took genome-wide SNP genotypes for about 55% of the 666 donors and used that subset as a discovery cohort. All discovery cohort repertoires had been generated using a single sequencing platform. HLA typing covered class I and class II loci at four-digit resolution. Typing coverage varied by locus: about 629-630 donors for A, B, C, DRB1 and DQB1; under 550 for DQA1; some 610 for DPA1; roughly 470 for DPB1. A handful of DR-DQ haplotypes were handled as single units for association and clustering because linkage in the cohort was strong. Among 350 to 400 genotyped donors of the cohort, an average of roughly 240,000 unique TCR beta nucleotide sequences were sequenced per donor, roughly a sixth of them non-productive. Overall study results and their limits: According to the authors, the approach could potentially be generalized to other disease states and immunological phenotypes. Immune exposure information for the cohort was limited to CMV serostatus. Assigning TCR associations to individual alleles was difficult when HLA alleles, especially DR and DQ, strongly co-occurred. A further reported finding was that TCR beta sequences accurately predicted the HLA-A and HLA-B alleles for most subjects in the first cohort. The cohort was sequenced for TCR beta chains only, and without alpha or paired-chain data the features that could be detected were limited. Correlated functional status among segregating V segments might reflect linkage disequilibrium, but an unknown experimental factor could not be ruled out. In vitro tests confirmed that a few of the cytomegalovirus-associated TCR beta chains recognize cytomegalovirus antigens. The study listed approximately 150 TCR beta chains as associated with cytomegalovirus. According to a later analysis, most CMV-associated TCR beta chains appeared to be HLA-restricted, and the HLA associations seemed to be driven largely by CMV exposure. In a later analysis, several top co-occurrence clusters were reported to appear linked to parvovirus B19, influenza, CMV and Epstein-Barr virus. Cytomegalovirus status was reported to be diagnosed by the classifier with high specificity and sensitivity in both the original and validation cohorts. The 87-base-pair reads could not distinguish some IMGT-functional V segments, including TRBV6-2 and TRBV6-3, so those segments were excluded. Specific HLA alleles were associated with 15,000 to 20,000 TCR beta sequences at a false discovery rate of 0.05 in a later analysis. Most TCR sequences were seen in very few donors, while some public TCRs were found in many individuals. A later genetic analysis reported fewer N-insertions in productive TCRs among donors in an Asian-associated ancestry cluster than the approximately 670-donor mean. The sequencing pipeline was judged likely to have produced a cluster of highly shared sequence variants as a technical artifact. In a later genetic analysis, a missense DCLRE1C variant was associated with V-gene and J-gene trimming of TCR beta chains, and the association was replicated in an independent cohort. In a later analysis, TCR association rates were found to vary across HLA loci, with the most associated TCRs seen for DRB1 alleles and the fewest for HLA-C alleles. HLA typing was unavailable for some donors at each locus, so association tests used only the typed subset. Broadly in line with IMGT annotations, most TCR beta V segments showed up in productive rearrangements about 87% or about 30% of the time in an earlier analysis of approximately 600 of the donors. Compared with equally common non-associated chains, HLA-associated TCR beta chains in a later analysis were more clonally expanded and had lower generation probabilities. Roughly uniform sequencing depth across donors was assumed in presence/absence analyses, although this assumption may not hold. The earlier analysis of approximately 560 of the donors excluded 15 to 20 rarely observed V segments, including chromosome 9 orphons, because counts were too low.

As for this clone: The clone's antigen remains unknown. Base qualities were left out, and no much larger clone turns up one base away. The sample has other DNA sequences that encode this CDR3 too.

The CDR3 contains 14 residues, cysteine and phenylalanine counted. Only the CDR3 part of the read is kept: 42 bases, read in frame from the first base. V lost 5 bases and J lost 3 bases, and the count of bases not matched to a germline gene is 4. CDR1 and CDR2 are read off the germline V gene as WSHSY and SAAADI. The cohort was made up of 666 healthy bone marrow donors. All cohort members were sampled while nominally healthy, although unrecorded immune exposures were likely present. The donor was CMV seropositive and was included in the group of about 290 seropositive cohort members. A peripheral blood sample was provided by each donor, and peripheral blood mononuclear cells were used for TCR beta sequencing. The Qiagen DNeasy Blood Extraction Kit was used to extract genomic DNA from the blood cell samples. Libraries were constructed by the immunoSEQ multiplex PCR assay. A mixture of 60 forward primers for TCR Vbeta segments and 13 reverse primers for TCR Jbeta segments was used in the multiplex PCR. The CDR3 region of rearranged TCR beta genes was amplified from genomic DNA by a multiplex PCR assay. On the Illumina HiSeq System, the amplified TCR beta libraries were sequenced as 87-base-pair reads. The published analysis was carried out like this. Across the 600 to 700 repertoires, a later analysis counted 80 million or so unique TCR beta chains, 9.5 million to 13 million of which were shared by at least two donors. Raw reads were error-corrected and collapsed into unique sequences with a nearest-neighbor algorithm that merged closely related sequences to remove PCR and sequencing errors. V, D and J gene segments were assigned by aligning CDR3 sequences to IMGT reference sequences. Each retained sequence needed at least a six-nucleotide match to both a V gene segment and a J gene segment. A rearrangement was called productive if the CDR3 had no stop codons and remained in frame with V and J, and every other rearrangement was called non-productive. CDR3 was defined according to IMGT convention as the region running from the second conserved V-encoded cysteine to the conserved J-encoded phenylalanine. The earlier analysis of 500 to 750 of the donors excluded any sequence lacking an unambiguous match to a single V gene segment. An earlier analysis of some 500 of the donors classified V segments as functional when productive rearrangements were above 56.7% and as segregating when the standard deviation between donors was above 5%. To diagnose cytomegalovirus status from the catalog of TCR beta chain sequences, a statistical classification framework was built. V and J gene assignment, in a later analysis, came from comparing TCR nucleotide sequences with IMGT/GENE-DB human TR gene sequences. A later analysis assigned CDR3 sequences and most-parsimonious VDJ recombination scenarios with the TCRdist pipeline. In a later analysis, each TCR beta chain was defined by its CDR3 amino acid sequence together with its V-gene family, and reads without a unique V-gene family were excluded. To address suspected cross-contamination and a sequencing artifact, a later analysis removed approximately 590 highly shared, low-generation-probability nucleotide sequences. For each public chain, a later analysis derived a clonal expansion index from normalized ranks of inferred template counts within each repertoire. Generation probabilities in a later analysis came from a VDJ recombination model fitted to out-of-frame rearrangements, and those results were checked against IGoR. In a later analysis, TCR-TCR, TCR-HLA and TCR-CMV co-occurrence was scored with hypergeometric tests, and a repertoire-size bias correction was applied to TCR pairs. In a later analysis, false discovery rates were estimated by permuting HLA or CMV assignments 20 times. In a later analysis, co-occurring TCRs were grouped with DBSCAN, and TCRdist sequence similarity was added when clustering was performed within HLA-allele-positive subsets. Repertoires with fewer than 30,000 or more than 120,000 public chains, plus five repertoires with anomalous nucleotide sharing, were excluded from co-occurrence clustering. TCRdb took over this immuneACCESS table, retaining in-frame rearrangements with V and J assigned. Such tables are incomplete; in checked studies, under half of the missing clones stem from an unresolved V gene, and the remainder is unexplained. The D gene and trimming were derived from the DNA, and the V and J assignments and clone size from that table. The sample table holds around 120,000 clones, of which approximately 78% were seen once. 5% to 7% of the sample rests with the top ten.

The sequence was obtained from a woman between 35 and 50 years old in good health and CMV-seropositive. Specimen: PBMCs. The chain is made from TRBV10-2 and TRBJ1-3, with TRBD1 identical over 7 junction bases. This receptor has the CDR3 CASSRGQDGNTIYF. The DNA reads as follows: TGCGCCAGCAGTCGAGGACAGGATGGAAACACCATATATTTT.